The 20 T cell receptor beta chains listed next were all sequenced from one sample in a study of shared clonotypes between healthy human individuals. The assay was immunoSEQ multiplex PCR, and TCRdb's table has in-frame clones only and misses some. The profile shows approximately 940,000 clones, approximately 80% of them singletons. The sequencing sample was made of memory CD4+ T cells sorted from blood. Subset of the sample: CD45RA-negative fraction. These receptors came from a man aged 18 to 30 in good health.

The CDR3 here is CASRRDSGSGSPLHF. CDR3 bases: TGTGCCAGCAGGCGAGACTCGGGGTCGGGATCACCCCTCCACTTT. This chain uses TRBV6-5 with TRBJ1-6, with unresolved D. The V end lost 6 bases, the J end lost 10 bases, and 19 bases lay between the germline ends. The CDR3 totals 15 residues. The germline gives CDR1 MNHEY, CDR2 SVGAGI.

Written as DNA, the CDR3 is TGTGCCAGCAGCGGTGACGGGGGGAACACTGAAGCTTTCTTT. The encoded protein is CASSGDGGNTEAFF. The J gene is TRBJ1-1, the V gene TRBV9, with TRBD1 as a possible D gene (5 bases). Trimming shortened V by 3 bases and J by 1 base, and 10 bases separated the two germline ends. The CDR3 has 14 amino acids. CDR1 is SGDLS, CDR2 YYNGEE, per germline.

The chain employs TRBV5-6 and TRBJ1-6; TRBD1 is a possible D gene (6 bases). This CDR3 has 15 amino acids. The germline V gene encodes CDR1 SGHDT and CDR2 YYEEEE. The ends were cut back, 2 bases at V and 6 bases at J, with 12 bases in the middle. CDR3 in amino acids: CASSFDTGPNSPLHF. In DNA, the CDR3 is TGTGCCAGCAGCTTCGATACAGGGCCTAATTCACCCCTCCACTTT.

As regards this clone: With a far larger clone one base away, a read error is the likely cause. Other DNA sequences in this sample translate to the same CDR3. CDR3 in amino acids: CASSQGENTEAFF. CDR3 bases: TGTGCCAGCAGTCAGGGAGAGAACACTGAAGCTTTCTTT. This chain uses TRBV2 with TRBJ1-1; possible D gene TRBD1, 5 bases. Germline CDR1 SNHLY, CDR2 FYNNEI. Trimming took off 5 bases at V and 1 base at J, with 8 bases between the two ends. CDR3 length: 13 amino acids.

V and J are TRBV30 and TRBJ2-6, with 7 bases fitting TRBD1. The germline V gene has CDR1 GTSNPN and CDR2 SVGIG (reference sequence). There are 14 residues in the CDR3. Unmatched junction bases numbered 3, after V lost 5 bases and J lost 2 bases. CDR3 sequence: CAWARGTGANVLTF. In DNA form, the CDR3 reads TGTGCCTGGGCCAGGGGGACTGGGGCCAACGTCCTGACTTTC.

The gene calls are TRBV7-9 and TRBJ1-6, with TRBD1 matching over 9 bases. Trimming at V came to 6 bases and at J to 7 bases, leaving 4 bases not matched to a gene. CDR1 is SEHNR and CDR2 is FQNEAQ in the germline V gene (reference sequence). The CDR3 totals 14 residues. CDR3 loop: CASSAGQGNSPLHF. As DNA, the CDR3 is TGTGCCAGCAGTGCGGGACAGGGCAATTCACCCCTCCACTTT.

This clone was seen a handful of times. The V and J genes are TRBV6-6 and TRBJ1-5; D is perhaps TRBD1 (5 bases). V was cut by 4 bases and J by 0 bases, with 10 bases left in between. This CDR3 spans 15 amino acids. In germline, CDR1 is MNHNY, CDR2 SVGAGI (reference sequence). This CDR3 reads CASSSGRLSNQPQHF. CDR3 bases: TGTGCCAGCAGTTCAGGGAGGCTTAGCAATCAGCCCCAGCATTTT.

The V and J genes are TRBV10-3 and TRBJ1-6; possible D gene TRBD1, 6 bases. Trimming took 3 bases from V and 5 from J, leaving 11 bases between them. CDR1 is ENHRY, CDR2 SYGVKD, per germline. The CDR3 runs to 15 residues. CDR3 DNA sequence: TGTGCCATCAGTGACCGACAGGCGGATAATTCACCCCTCCACTTT. This sequence encodes CAISDRQADNSPLHF.

This chain uses TRBV6-4 with TRBJ2-1; TRBD2 matches at 13 bases. Germline values: CDR1 MRHNA, CDR2 SNTAGT. This CDR3 is built from 15 residues. The V and J ends lost 4 bases and 5 bases, in that order; junction bases with no gene match: 2. The CDR3 DNA reads TGTGCCAGCAGTGCCGGGACTAGCGGGGACAATGAGCAGTTCTTC. It encodes CASSAGTSGDNEQFF.

This rearrangement joins TRBV4-1 to TRBJ2-5; either TRBD1 or TRBD2 may fit D (7 bases each). The germline V gene encodes CDR1 MGHRA and CDR2 YSYEKL. The CDR3 has 14 residues. The V end lost 4 bases, the J end lost 5 bases, and 14 bases lay between the germline ends. CDR3 nucleotide sequence: TGCGCCAGCAGCCTGGGGAGGGGGCAGGAGACCCAGTACTTC. It encodes CASSLGRGQETQYF.

V gene TRBV7-2 combines with J gene TRBJ1-4; D ambiguous. CDR3 size: 13 residues. With 7 bases removed from V and 4 bases from J, the gap between germline ends came to 10 bases. The V gene's germline CDR1 is SGHTA and CDR2 FQGNSA. CDR3 sequence (DNA): TGTGCCAGCACCTCGTGGAATAATGAAAAACTGTTTTTT. Encoded protein: CASTSWNNEKLFF.

The chain has TRBV5-1 and TRBJ2-1, with 8 bases matching TRBD2. Germline loops: CDR1 SGHRS, CDR2 YFSETQ. The V gene end was trimmed by 4 bases and the J gene end by 5 bases; junction bases not matched to a gene: 5. The CDR3 is made up of 14 amino acids. The CDR3 reads CASSGGTRNNEQFF. The CDR3 DNA sequence: TGCGCCAGCAGCGGCGGGACTAGGAACAATGAGCAGTTCTTC.

The gene calls are TRBV19 and TRBJ1-4; D call uncertain. V lost 8 bases, J lost 7 bases, and 14 bases lay in between. The CDR3 spans 13 residues. Germline-derived CDR1 and CDR2 are LNHDA and SQIVND (reference sequence). CDR3 region: CASSKGRGEKLFF. Here the CDR3 DNA reads TGTGCCAGTTCCAAAGGGCGGGGTGAAAAACTGTTTTTT. Combining the CDR3 with reference TRBV19 and TRBJ1-4 gives the whole variable domain DGGITQSPKYLFRKEGQNVTLSCEQNLNHDAMYWYRQDPGQGLRLIYYSQIVNDFQKGDIAEGYSVSREKKESFPLTVTSAQKNPTAFYLCASSKGRGEKLFFGSGTQLSVL.

In this sample, this clone turned up many times. V usage is TRBV29-1 and J usage is TRBJ1-1; no clear D gene. The V end was cut by 4 bases, the J end by 4 bases, with 22 bases between. The V gene's germline CDR1 is SQVTM and CDR2 ANQGSEA. CDR3 size: 16 residues. The CDR3 region is CSVVSAMAFLGTEAFF. In nucleotides, the CDR3 is TGCAGCGTTGTATCGGCTATGGCATTCCTCGGCACTGAAGCTTTCTTT. The entire variable domain, with the rest obtained from reference TRBV29-1 and TRBJ1-1, is as follows: SAVISQKPSRDICQRGTSLTIQCQVDSQVTMMFWYRQQPGQSLTLIATANQGSEATYESGFVIDKFPISRPNLTFSTLTVSNMSPEDSSIYLCSVVSAMAFLGTEAFFGQGTRLTVV.

V is TRBV7-9 and J is TRBJ1-3; the match to TRBD1 covers 7 bases. Unmatched junction bases numbered 4, after V lost 0 bases and J lost 5 bases. Germline V CDR1 and CDR2: SEHNR, FQNEAQ (reference sequence). The CDR3 consists of 15 residues. The CDR3: CASSLAGGGRNTIYF. The CDR3 DNA reads TGTGCCAGCAGCTTAGCAGGGGGCGGCAGAAACACCATATATTTT.

The chain has TRBV9 and TRBJ1-1; no firm D call. Per germline, CDR1 SGDLS and CDR2 YYNGEE. The V gene lost 4 bases and the J gene lost 1 base, with 11 bases spanning the gap. This CDR3 is 14 amino acids long. The CDR3 sequence is CASSPSWGNTEAFF. Here the CDR3 DNA reads TGTGCCAGCAGCCCAAGTTGGGGGAACACTGAAGCTTTCTTT.

The chain is built from TRBV11-2 and TRBJ2-1, with unresolved D. V lost 7 bases and J 7 bases, leaving 14 bases between the germline ends. The germline CDR1 and CDR2 sequences are SGHAT and FQNNGV. CDR3 length: 13 amino acids. This chain's CDR3 is CASTKEIGNEQFF. The CDR3 nucleotides read TGTGCCAGCACCAAAGAGATCGGGAATGAGCAGTTCTTC.

This clone was observed a single time. The V call is TRBV4-1, the J call TRBJ2-1; 10 nucleotides align to TRBD1. This CDR3 spans 17 amino acids. Per germline, CDR1 MGHRA and CDR2 YSYEKL. V shed 3 bases and J 5 bases; nucleotides not matched to a gene: 10. Written as DNA, the CDR3 is TGCGCCAGCAGCCACGTAGGGGCCGGGACAGGGGACAATGAGCAGTTCTTC. It codes for CASSHVGAGTGDNEQFF.

This sequence joins TRBV10-3 and TRBJ2-2; 7 positions match TRBD2. V lost 2 bases to trimming and J lost 5 bases; unmatched junction nucleotides: 5. The CDR3 loop spans 15 amino acids. Per the germline V gene, CDR1 is ENHRY and CDR2 is SYGVKD. The CDR3 loop reads CAISEQAGKTGELFF. CDR3 nucleotides: TGTGCCATCAGTGAGCAAGCGGGGAAAACCGGGGAGCTGTTTTTT.

This chain joins TRBV30 and TRBJ2-3; the match to TRBD2 covers 7 bases. Per germline, CDR1 GTSNPN and CDR2 SVGIG (reference sequence). This CDR3 comprises 14 residues. Germline trimming cut 0 bases from V and 5 bases from J; bases unmatched to any gene: 5. The CDR3 spells CAWSVQAGLDTQYF. The CDR3 DNA sequence: TGTGCCTGGAGTGTACAAGCGGGGTTAGATACGCAGTATTTT.